The 12 T cell receptor beta chains in this list originate from one sample, sequenced in a study of OX40 agonist ivuxolimab in advanced cancers. TCRdb's copy holds only in-frame clones and misses some; the assay was immunoSEQ multiplex PCR. The sample yields roughly 80,000 clones, approximately 87% seen once. The sample in question was CD4+ or CD8+ T cells sorted from blood, obtained in a trial of the OX40 agonist ivuxolimab. The source of these receptors is an adult with an advanced solid tumor such as melanoma, head and neck, liver or kidney cancer.

The CDR3 protein is CASSSPMEAGTQYF. Here the CDR3 DNA reads TGTGCCAGCAGCTCCCCTATGGAAGCCGGGACGCAGTATTTT. The chain combines TRBV11-2 with TRBJ2-3; D is unresolved. This CDR3 region has 14 residues. Germline V gene sequence: CDR1 SGHAT, CDR2 FQNNGV. V dropped 4 bases and J dropped 9 bases, with 17 bases sitting between them. Complete variable domain (other parts from reference TRBV11-2 and TRBJ2-3): EAGVAQSPRYKIIEKRQSVAFWCNPISGHATLYWYQQILGQGPKLLIQFQNNGVVDDSQLPKDRFSAERLKGVDSTLKIQPAKLEDSAVYLCASSSPMEAGTQYFGPGTRLTVL.

As regards this clone: The sample contains more than one DNA sequence encoding this CDR3. The chain has TRBV2 and TRBJ2-4; 9 bases align to TRBD1. Germline CDR1 SNHLY, CDR2 FYNNEI. The CDR3 is 14 residues long. V was clipped by 9 bases and J by 2 bases; unmatched bases: 5. The CDR3 DNA is TGTGCCAGTAGGGACAGGGTTTCCAAAAACATTCAGTACTTC. Amino acid sequence: CASRDRVSKNIQYF.

V and J are TRBV6-6 and TRBJ1-1, with D possibly matching TRBD1 (6 bases). V lost 2 bases and J lost 3, with 10 bases in between. The CDR3 runs 14 residues. Germline V gene sequence: CDR1 MNHNY, CDR2 SVGAGI (reference sequence). The CDR3 coding sequence is TGTGCCAGCAGTTACCTACAGGGTTACACTGAAGCTTTCTTT. Protein: CASSYLQGYTEAFF.

This sequence joins TRBV18 and TRBJ1-2, with D perhaps TRBD1 (6 bases). Per the germline V gene, CDR1 is KGHSH and CDR2 is LQKENI. The ends were cut back, 3 bases at V and 0 bases at J, with 14 bases in the middle. The CDR3 totals 16 residues. The CDR3 coding sequence is TGTGCCAGCTCACCCCTGTCGTGGACAGCTAACTATGGCTACACCTTC. Residues: CASSPLSWTANYGYTF.

The chain couples TRBV29-1 to TRBJ2-5; maybe TRBD1 (5 bases). The DNA end lines up better with TRBJ2-7; the J call may be wrong. There are 12 residues in the CDR3. CDR1 is SQVTM and CDR2 is ANQGSEA in the germline V gene. The DNA for the CDR3 is TGCAGCGTTGATTCAGGGTCCCACGAGCAGTACTTC. Translated, it gives CSVDSGSHEQYF.

The chain employs TRBV5-6 and TRBJ2-4; D is uncertain. V lost 4 bases to trimming and J lost 0 bases, with 11 bases between them. The CDR3 loop spans 15 amino acids. Germline V gives CDR1 SGHDT, CDR2 YYEEEE. The CDR3 reads CASSARVLAKNIQYF. CDR3 sequence (DNA): TGTGCCAGCAGCGCCCGGGTCTTAGCCAAAAACATTCAGTACTTC. The full variable domain, in which reference TRBV5-6 and TRBJ2-4 provide the parts outside the CDR3, is DAGVTQSPTHLIKTRGQQVTLRCSPKSGHDTVSWYQQALGQGPQFIFQYYEEEERQRGNFPDRFSGHQFPNYSSELNVNALLLGDSALYLCASSARVLAKNIQYFGAGTRLSVL.

This chain links TRBV27 with TRBJ2-1; D not certain. The CDR3 has 15 amino acids. Germline V gene data show CDR1 as MNHEY and CDR2 as SMNVEV (reference sequence). V lost 3 bases and J 0 bases, leaving 9 bases between the germline ends. Written as DNA, the CDR3 is TGTGCCAGCAGTTTGAGGATAAGCTCCTACAATGAGCAGTTCTTC. Translated: CASSLRISSYNEQFF.

V gene TRBV7-2 combines with J gene TRBJ2-1; 9 bases are a match to TRBD2. Germline V gives CDR1 SGHTA, CDR2 FQGNSA. This CDR3 spans 16 amino acids. J was trimmed by 4 bases and V by 7 bases; bases with no gene match: 11. The CDR3 nucleotides are TGTGCCAGCACCCCCCCTAGCGGGATAGCGTACAATGAGCAGTTCTTC. Its protein is CASTPPSGIAYNEQFF.

V and J are TRBV18 and TRBJ2-4; 11 nucleotides match TRBD2. CDR1 KGHSH and CDR2 LQKENI come from the germline V gene. V shed 4 bases and J 5 bases; nucleotides not matched to a gene: 10. The CDR3 runs 17 residues. DNA for the CDR3: TGTGCCAGCTCACTCTATAGCGGGAGGGCGGTGGAAAACATTCAGTACTTC. Translating it yields CASSLYSGRAVENIQYF.

This clone showed up just once. The J gene is TRBJ2-1, the V gene TRBV11-3; 7 bases match TRBD1. The CDR3 sequence is 15 residues long. Germline V CDR1 and CDR2: SGHNT, YENEEA. Unmatched junction bases numbered 12, after V lost 5 bases and J lost 8 bases. DNA for the CDR3: TGTGCCAGCAGCCTAGTGGGTTTAACAGGGGATGAGCAGTTCTTC. It specifies CASSLVGLTGDEQFF. The full variable domain, rest sourced from reference TRBV11-3 and TRBJ2-1, is EAGVVQSPRYKIIEKKQPVAFWCNPISGHNTLYWYLQNLGQGPELLIRYENEEAVDDSQLPKDRFSAERLKGVDSTLKIQPAELGDSAVYLCASSLVGLTGDEQFFGPGTRLTVL.

The chain links TRBV18 to TRBJ2-5; D ambiguous. In germline, CDR1 is KGHSH, CDR2 LQKENI. The V gene lost 2 bases and the J gene lost 5 bases, with 12 bases spanning the gap. The CDR3 is 14 residues long. The CDR3 protein is CASSPGPMVETQYF. The CDR3 DNA reads as TGTGCCAGCTCACCAGGCCCAATGGTGGAGACCCAGTACTTC.

The chain joins TRBV7-2 to TRBJ1-1; 9 nucleotides agree with TRBD1. V lost 1 base, J lost 11 bases, and 5 bases stayed unmatched. CDR3 length: 13 amino acids. Germline-derived CDR1 and CDR2 are SGHTA and FQGNSA. The DNA of the CDR3 is TGTGCCAGCAGCTTAGGGACAGGGGTGAGGGCTTTCTTT. This gives the protein CASSLGTGVRAFF.